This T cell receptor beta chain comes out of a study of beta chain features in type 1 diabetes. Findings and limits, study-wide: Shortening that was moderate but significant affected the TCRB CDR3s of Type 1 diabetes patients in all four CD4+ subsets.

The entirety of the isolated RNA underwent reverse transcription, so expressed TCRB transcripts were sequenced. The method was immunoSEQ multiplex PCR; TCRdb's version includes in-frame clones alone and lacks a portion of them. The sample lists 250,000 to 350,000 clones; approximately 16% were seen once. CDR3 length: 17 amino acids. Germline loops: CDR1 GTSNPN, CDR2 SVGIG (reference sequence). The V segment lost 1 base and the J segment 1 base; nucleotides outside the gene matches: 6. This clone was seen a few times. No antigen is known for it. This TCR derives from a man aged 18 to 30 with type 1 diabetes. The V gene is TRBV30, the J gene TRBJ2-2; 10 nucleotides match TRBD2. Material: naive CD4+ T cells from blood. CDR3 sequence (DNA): TGTGCCTGGAGTGGACCAACTAGCGGGGTGAACACCGGGGAGCTGTTTTTT. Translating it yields CAWSGPTSGVNTGELFF.